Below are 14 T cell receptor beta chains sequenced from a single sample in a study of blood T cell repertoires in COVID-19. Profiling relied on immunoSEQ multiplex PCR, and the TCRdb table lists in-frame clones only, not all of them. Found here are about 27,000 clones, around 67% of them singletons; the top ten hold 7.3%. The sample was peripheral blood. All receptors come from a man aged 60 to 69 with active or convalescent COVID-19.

The CDR3 here is CASSPSWGHGYTF. For the CDR3, the DNA is TGTGCCAGCAGCCCGTCGTGGGGGCATGGCTACACCTTC. The gene calls are TRBV13 and TRBJ1-2, with D perhaps TRBD1 (6 bases). CDR3 length: 13 amino acids. The V gene lost 5 bases and the J gene lost 6 bases, with 13 bases spanning the gap. Germline V gene lookup returns CDR1 PRHDT and CDR2 FYEKMQ (reference sequence).

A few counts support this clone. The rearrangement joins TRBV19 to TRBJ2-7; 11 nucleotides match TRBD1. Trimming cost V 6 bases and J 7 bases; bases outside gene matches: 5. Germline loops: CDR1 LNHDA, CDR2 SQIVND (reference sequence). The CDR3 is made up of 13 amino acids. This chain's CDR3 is CASRDRGLSEQYF. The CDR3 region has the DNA TGTGCCAGTAGGGACAGGGGGCTGAGTGAGCAGTACTTC. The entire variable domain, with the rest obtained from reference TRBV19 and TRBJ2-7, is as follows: DGGITQSPKYLFRKEGQNVTLSCEQNLNHDAMYWYRQDPGQGLRLIYYSQIVNDFQKGDIAEGYSVSREKKESFPLTVTSAQKNPTAFYLCASRDRGLSEQYFGPGTRLTVT.

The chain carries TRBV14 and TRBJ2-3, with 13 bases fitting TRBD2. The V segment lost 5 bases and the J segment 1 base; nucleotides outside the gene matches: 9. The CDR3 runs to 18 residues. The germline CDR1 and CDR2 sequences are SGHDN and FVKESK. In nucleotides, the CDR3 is TGTGCCAGCAGCACCGGACTAGCGGGAGTATTTGGCACAGATACGCAGTATTTT. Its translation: CASSTGLAGVFGTDTQYF.

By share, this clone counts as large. DNA of the CDR3: TGTGCCAGCAGCGTTTTTTGGGGGGACGAGCAGTACTTC. This translates into CASSVFWGDEQYF. The chain is built from TRBV11-1 and TRBJ2-7; D might be TRBD2 (6 bases). Germline CDR1 and CDR2: SGHAT and FQDESV (reference sequence). The CDR3 length is 13 residues. The V end was cut by 5 bases, the J end by 5 bases, with 13 bases between.

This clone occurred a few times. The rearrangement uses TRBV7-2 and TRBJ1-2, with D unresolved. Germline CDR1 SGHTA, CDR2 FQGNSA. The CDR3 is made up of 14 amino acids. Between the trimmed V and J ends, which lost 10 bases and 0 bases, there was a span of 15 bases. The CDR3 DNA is TGTGCCACCGACCCCAGGCCACCTAACTATGGCTACACCTTC. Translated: CATDPRPPNYGYTF.

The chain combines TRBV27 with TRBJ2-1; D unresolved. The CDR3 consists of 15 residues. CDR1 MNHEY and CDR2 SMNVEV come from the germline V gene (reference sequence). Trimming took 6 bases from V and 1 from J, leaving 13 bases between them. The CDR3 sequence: CASRTRGLSYNEQFF. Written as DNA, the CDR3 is TGTGCCAGCAGGACGCGAGGCTTATCCTACAATGAGCAGTTCTTC.

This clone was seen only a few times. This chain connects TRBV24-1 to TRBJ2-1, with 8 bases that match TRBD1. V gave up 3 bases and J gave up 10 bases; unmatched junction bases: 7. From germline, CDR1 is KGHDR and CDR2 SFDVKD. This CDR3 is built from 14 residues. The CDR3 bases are TGTGCCACCAGTGATCCCCGACAGGGGTACGAGCAGTTCTTC. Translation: CATSDPRQGYEQFF.

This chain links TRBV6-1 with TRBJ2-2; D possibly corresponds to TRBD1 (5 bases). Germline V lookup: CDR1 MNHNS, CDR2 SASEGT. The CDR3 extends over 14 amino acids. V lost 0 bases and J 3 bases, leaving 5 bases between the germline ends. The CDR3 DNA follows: TGTGCCAGCAGTGAAGCAGGGGACACCGGGGAGCTGTTTTTT. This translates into CASSEAGDTGELFF.

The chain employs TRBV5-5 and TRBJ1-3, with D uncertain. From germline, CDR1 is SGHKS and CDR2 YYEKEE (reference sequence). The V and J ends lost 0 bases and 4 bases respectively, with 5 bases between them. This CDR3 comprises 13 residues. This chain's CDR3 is CASSLDNGNTIYF. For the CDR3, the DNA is TGTGCCAGCAGCTTGGACAACGGAAACACCATATATTTT.

The CDR3 sequence is CSVEDRDKPYEQYF. In DNA, the CDR3 is TGCAGCGTTGAAGACCGGGACAAGCCCTACGAGCAGTACTTC. The chain couples TRBV29-1 to TRBJ2-7; a possible D gene is TRBD1 (6 bases). V was trimmed by 0 bases and J by 2 bases, leaving 11 bases between them. Germline V gene sequence: CDR1 SQVTM, CDR2 ANQGSEA. This CDR3 is 14 amino acids long.

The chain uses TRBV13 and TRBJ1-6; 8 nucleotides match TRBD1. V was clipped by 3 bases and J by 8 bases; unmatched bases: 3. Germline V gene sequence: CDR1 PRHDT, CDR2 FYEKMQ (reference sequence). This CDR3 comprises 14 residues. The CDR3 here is CASSLMDRDSPLHF. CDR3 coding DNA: TGTGCCAGCAGCTTGATGGACAGGGATTCACCCCTCCACTTT.

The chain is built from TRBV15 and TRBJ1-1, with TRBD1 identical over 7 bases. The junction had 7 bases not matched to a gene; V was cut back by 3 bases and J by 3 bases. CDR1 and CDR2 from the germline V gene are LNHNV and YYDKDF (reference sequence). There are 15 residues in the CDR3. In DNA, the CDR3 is TGTGCCACCAGCAGGTTCGGGACAGTTGACACTGAAGCTTTCTTT. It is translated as CATSRFGTVDTEAFF.

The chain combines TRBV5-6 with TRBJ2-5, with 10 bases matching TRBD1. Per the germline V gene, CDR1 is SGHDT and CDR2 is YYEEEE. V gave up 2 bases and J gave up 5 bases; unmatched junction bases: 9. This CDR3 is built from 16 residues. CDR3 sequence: CASSFRQGAWLETQYF. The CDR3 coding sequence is TGTGCCAGCAGCTTCCGACAGGGGGCTTGGTTGGAGACCCAGTACTTC.

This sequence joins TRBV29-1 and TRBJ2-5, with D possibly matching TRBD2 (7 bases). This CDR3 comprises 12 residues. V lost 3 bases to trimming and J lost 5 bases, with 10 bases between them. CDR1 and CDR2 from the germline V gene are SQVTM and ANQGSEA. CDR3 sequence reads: CSVEGGLETQYF. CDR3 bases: TGCAGCGTTGAGGGGGGGCTGGAGACCCAGTACTTC.